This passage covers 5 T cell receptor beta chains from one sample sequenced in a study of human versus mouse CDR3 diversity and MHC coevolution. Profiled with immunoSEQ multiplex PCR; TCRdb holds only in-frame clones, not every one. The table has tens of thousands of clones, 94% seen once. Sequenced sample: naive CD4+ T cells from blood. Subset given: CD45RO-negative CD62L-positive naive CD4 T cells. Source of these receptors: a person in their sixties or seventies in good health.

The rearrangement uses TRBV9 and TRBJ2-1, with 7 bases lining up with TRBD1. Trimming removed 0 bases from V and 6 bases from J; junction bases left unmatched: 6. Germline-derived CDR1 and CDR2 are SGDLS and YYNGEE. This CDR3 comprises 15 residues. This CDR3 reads CASSVVQGEVNEQFF. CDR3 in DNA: TGTGCCAGCAGCGTAGTTCAGGGGGAAGTCAATGAGCAGTTCTTC.

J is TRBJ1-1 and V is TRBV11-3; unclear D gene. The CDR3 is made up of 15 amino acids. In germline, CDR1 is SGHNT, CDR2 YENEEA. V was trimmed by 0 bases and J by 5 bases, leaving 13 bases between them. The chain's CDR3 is CASSLDPARSTEAFF. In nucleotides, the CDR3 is TGTGCCAGCAGCTTAGATCCGGCGCGGTCGACTGAAGCTTTCTTT.

The CDR3 loop is CATSSGTTYEQYF. CDR3 sequence (DNA): TGTGCCACCAGCAGCGGGACTACCTACGAGCAGTACTTC. The chain is built from TRBV15 and TRBJ2-5, with TRBD2 matching over 7 bases. The end of the DNA aligns better with TRBJ2-7, so the J call may be wrong. In germline, CDR1 is LNHNV, CDR2 YYDKDF (reference sequence). This CDR3 is 13 amino acids long.

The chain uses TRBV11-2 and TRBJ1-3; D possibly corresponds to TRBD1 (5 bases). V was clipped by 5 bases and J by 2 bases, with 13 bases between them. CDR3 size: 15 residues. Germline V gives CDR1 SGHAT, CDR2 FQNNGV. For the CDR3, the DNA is TGTGCCAGCAGCCTGCAGGGCCTGCCTGGAAACACCATATATTTT. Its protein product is CASSLQGLPGNTIYF.

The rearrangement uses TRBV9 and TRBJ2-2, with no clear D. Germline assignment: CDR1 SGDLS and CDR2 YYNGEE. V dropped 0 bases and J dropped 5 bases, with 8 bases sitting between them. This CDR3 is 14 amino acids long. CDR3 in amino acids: CASSVAPGTGELFF. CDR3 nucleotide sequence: TGTGCCAGCAGCGTAGCTCCCGGGACCGGGGAGCTGTTTTTT. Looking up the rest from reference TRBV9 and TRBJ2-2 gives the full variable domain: DSGVTQTPKHLITATGQRVTLRCSPRSGDLSVYWYQQSLDQGLQFLIQYYNGEERAKGNILERFSAQQFPDLHSELNLSSLELGDSALYFCASSVAPGTGELFFGEGSRLTVL.